The clone carrying this T cell receptor beta chain was seen repeatedly, ten times or more. This specimen comes from a study of T cells after yellow fever vaccination. Looking at the study overall: In the case of low-cell-number fractions, SMART-Seq v4 Ultra Low Input was used for preparation.

5'RACE template switching produced TCR cDNA carrying a universal primer site and UMIs. TCRdb redid the calling of the 5' RACE reads with MiXCR, one entry per CDR3 protein. Of about 130,000 distinct CDR3 sequences in the sample, around 6.3% were seen once. V was trimmed by 0 bases and J by 0 bases, leaving 8 bases between them. The germline V gene has CDR1 SGHRS and CDR2 YFSETQ. The CDR3 totals 15 residues. The gene calls are TRBV5-1 and TRBJ2-3; D unclear. This sequence originates from a young man who received the YFV17D yellow fever vaccine. This sample comprised CD4+ T cells sorted from PBMCs, obtained 10 days after the yellow fever booster vaccination. The chain's CDR3 is CASSLVGSSTDTQYF. CDR3 sequence (DNA): TGCGCCAGCAGCTTGGTTGGTTCTAGCACAGATACGCAGTATTTT.